Described below is a single TCR beta chain sequence and its context. Its antigen is undetermined. This sample was included in a study of T cells expressing NK-cell markers. General study findings and limits: Of CD8+ T cells, 1.0-7.0% belonged to dominant NKG2C+ clonotypes in several donors. Researchers report these clonotypes also headed the CD3+CD56-NKG2C+ fraction in a few donors.

Using the 5' RACE reads, TCRdb records one entry per CDR3 protein without DNA. Its clone listing holds 300,000 to 450,000 distinct CDR3 sequences. The CDR3 spans 16 residues. The germline gives CDR1 LGHNT, CDR2 FRNRAP. The chain joins TRBV12-5 to TRBJ2-1; TCRdb picks TRBD2, but there is no DNA to check that call. The specimen sequenced was blood T cells: a sorted CD56 or NKG2C T cell subset, CD4+ or CD8+ T cells, or bulk PBMC T cells (not recorded which). The TCR comes from a man aged 18-75 years in good health. Here the CDR3 reads CASGLVLAGGPNEQFF.